This T cell receptor beta chain was retrieved from a study of shared clonotypes between healthy human individuals. A note on this clone: Its antigen is undetermined.

The table came from immunoSEQ multiplex PCR; TCRdb's copy has only in-frame clones and leaves some out. The table has roughly 2.5 million clones, roughly nine tenths seen once; the top ten hold 0.14%. Study-wide points: The genetic and exposure-history diversity represented was limited by few donors. Naive subsets tended to show greater estimated richness than memory subsets.

CDR1 and CDR2 from the germline V gene are SEHNR and FQNEAQ (reference sequence). The CDR3 runs 15 residues. V lost 7 bases to trimming and J lost 0 bases; unmatched junction nucleotides: 5. Sequencing used naive CD4+ T cells sorted from blood. Subset given: CD45RA+ positively selected. This receptor was obtained from a man aged 18 to 29 in good health. V usage is TRBV7-9 and J usage is TRBJ1-4; 7 nucleotides align to TRBD1. The CDR3 loop reads CASTETGATNEKLFF. As DNA, the CDR3 is TGTGCCAGCACAGAAACAGGGGCAACTAATGAAAAACTGTTTTTT.